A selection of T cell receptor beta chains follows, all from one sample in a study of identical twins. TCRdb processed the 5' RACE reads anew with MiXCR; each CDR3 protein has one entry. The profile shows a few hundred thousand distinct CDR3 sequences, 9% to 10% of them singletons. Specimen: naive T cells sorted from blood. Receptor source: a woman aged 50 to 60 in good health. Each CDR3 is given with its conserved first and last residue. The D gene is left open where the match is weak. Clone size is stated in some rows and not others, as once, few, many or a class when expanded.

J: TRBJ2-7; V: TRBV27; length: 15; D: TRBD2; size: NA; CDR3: CASSYGLAGEREQYF; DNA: TGTGCCAGCAGTTACGGACTAGCGGGAGAGCGCGAGCAGTACTTC
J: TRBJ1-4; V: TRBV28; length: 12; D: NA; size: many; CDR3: CASSPSGEKLFF; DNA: TGTGCCAGCAGTCCTTCTGGGGAAAAACTGTTTTTT
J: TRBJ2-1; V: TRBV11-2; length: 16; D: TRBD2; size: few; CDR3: CASSSRLAGGKNEQFF; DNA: TGTGCCAGCAGCTCTAGACTAGCGGGAGGGAAGAATGAGCAGTTCTTC
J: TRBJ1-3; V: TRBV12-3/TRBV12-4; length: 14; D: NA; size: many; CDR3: CASTMGSAGNTIYF; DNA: TGTGCCAGCACCATGGGGAGCGCGGGAAACACCATATATTTT
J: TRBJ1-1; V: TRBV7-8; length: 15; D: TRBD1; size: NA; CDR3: CASSSWTGVNTEAFF; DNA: TGTGCCAGCAGCTCCTGGACAGGAGTGAACACTGAAGCTTTCTTT
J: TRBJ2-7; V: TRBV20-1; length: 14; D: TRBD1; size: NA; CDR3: CSARANDRVYEQYF; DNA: TGCAGTGCTAGGGCGAACGACAGGGTCTACGAGCAGTACTTC
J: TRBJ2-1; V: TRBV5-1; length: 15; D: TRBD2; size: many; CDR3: CASSHGREGYNEQFF; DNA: TGCGCCAGCAGCCATGGGAGGGAGGGCTACAATGAGCAGTTCTTC
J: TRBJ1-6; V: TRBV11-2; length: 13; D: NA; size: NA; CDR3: CASSQEGVSPLHF; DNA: TGTGCCAGCAGCCAAGAGGGTGTGTCACCCCTCCACTTT
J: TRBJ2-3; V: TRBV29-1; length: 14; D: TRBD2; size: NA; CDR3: CSAPTSGSTDTQYF; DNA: TGCAGCGCCCCGACTAGCGGAAGCACAGATACGCAGTATTTT
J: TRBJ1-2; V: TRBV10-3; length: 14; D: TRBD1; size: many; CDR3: CAISAGQVNYGYTF; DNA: TGTGCCATCAGTGCGGGACAGGTTAACTATGGCTACACCTTC
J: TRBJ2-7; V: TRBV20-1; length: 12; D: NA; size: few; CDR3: CSGALGAYEQYF; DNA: TGCAGTGGGGCCTTGGGCGCGTACGAGCAGTACTTC
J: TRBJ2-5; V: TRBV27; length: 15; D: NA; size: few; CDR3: CASSFGPTSQETQYF; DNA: TGTGCCAGCAGTTTTGGGCCGACAAGTCAAGAGACCCAGTACTTC
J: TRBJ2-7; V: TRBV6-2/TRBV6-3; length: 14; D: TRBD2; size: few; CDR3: CASSYGGRGYEQYF; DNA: TGTGCCAGCAGTTACGGCGGGAGGGGTTACGAGCAGTACTTC
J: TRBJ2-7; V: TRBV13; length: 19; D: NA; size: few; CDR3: CASSKSLRRWGQDSYEQYF; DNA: TGTGCCAGCAGCAAAAGCCTTCGTCGTTGGGGCCAAGACTCCTACGAGCAGTACTTC
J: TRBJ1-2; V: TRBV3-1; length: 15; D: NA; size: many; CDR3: CASSQVFAGTYGYTF; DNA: TGTGCCAGCAGCCAAGTGTTCGCAGGGACCTATGGCTACACCTTC
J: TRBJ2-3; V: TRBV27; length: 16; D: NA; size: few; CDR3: CASSFFLASSTDTQYF; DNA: TGTGCCAGCAGTTTTTTCCTAGCATCTAGCACAGATACGCAGTATTTT
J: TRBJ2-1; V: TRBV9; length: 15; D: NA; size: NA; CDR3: CASSADVSSYNEQFF; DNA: TGTGCCAGCAGCGCCGACGTTAGCTCCTACAATGAGCAGTTCTTC
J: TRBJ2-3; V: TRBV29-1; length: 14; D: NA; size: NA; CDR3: CSVASSPSTDTQYF; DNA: TGCAGCGTTGCGAGTAGCCCCAGCACAGATACGCAGTATTTT
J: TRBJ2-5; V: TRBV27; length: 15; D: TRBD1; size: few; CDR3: CASSSQTGGLKTQYF; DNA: TGTGCCAGCAGTTCTCAGACAGGGGGCCTAAAGACCCAGTACTTC
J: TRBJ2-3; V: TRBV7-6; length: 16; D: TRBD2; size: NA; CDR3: CASTPSGGRGIDTQYF; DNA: TGTGCCAGCACCCCTTCGGGCGGGAGGGGGATAGATACGCAGTATTTT
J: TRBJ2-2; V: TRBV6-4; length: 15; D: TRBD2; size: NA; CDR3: CASSPSGLDTGELFF; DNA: TGTGCCAGCAGTCCCTCCGGACTAGACACCGGGGAGCTGTTTTTT
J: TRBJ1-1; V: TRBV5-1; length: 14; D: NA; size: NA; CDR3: CASTGNLGNTEAFF; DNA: TGCGCCAGCACCGGTAATTTGGGGAACACTGAAGCTTTCTTT
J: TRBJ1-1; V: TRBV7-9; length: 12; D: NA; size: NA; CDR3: CASSFHREEAFF; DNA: TGTGCCAGCAGCTTCCACAGGGAGGAAGCTTTCTTT
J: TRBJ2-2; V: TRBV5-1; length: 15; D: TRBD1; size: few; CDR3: CASSPTGAGAGELFF; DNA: TGCGCCAGCAGCCCGACAGGGGCAGGGGCCGGGGAGCTGTTTTTT
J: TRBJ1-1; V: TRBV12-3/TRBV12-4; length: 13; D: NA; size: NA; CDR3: CASSNALYTEAFF; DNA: TGTGCCAGCAGCAACGCACTTTACACTGAAGCTTTCTTT
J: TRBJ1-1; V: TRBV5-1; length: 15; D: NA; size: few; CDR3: CASSLTGAPNTEAFF; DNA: TGCGCCAGCAGCTTAACGGGGGCTCCGAACACTGAAGCTTTCTTT
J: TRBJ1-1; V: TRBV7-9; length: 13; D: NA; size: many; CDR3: CASSFSTNTEAFF; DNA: TGTGCCAGCAGCTTCTCAACGAACACTGAAGCTTTCTTT
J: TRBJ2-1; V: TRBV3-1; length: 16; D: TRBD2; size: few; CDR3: CASSRTAGLASNEQFF; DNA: TGTGCCAGCAGCCGAACAGCGGGACTAGCGAGTAATGAGCAGTTCTTC
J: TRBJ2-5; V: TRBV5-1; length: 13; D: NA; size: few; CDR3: CASSLDVRETQYF; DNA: TGCGCCAGCAGCTTGGATGTCCGGGAGACCCAGTACTTC
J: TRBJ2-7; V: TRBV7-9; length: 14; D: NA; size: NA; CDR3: CASGGLYHSYEQYF; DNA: TGTGCCAGCGGAGGCCTGTACCACTCCTACGAGCAGTACTTC
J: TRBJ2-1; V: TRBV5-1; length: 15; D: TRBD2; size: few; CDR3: CASSLSSGGGNEQFF; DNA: TGCGCCAGCAGCTTGTCCAGCGGGGGGGGCAATGAGCAGTTCTTC
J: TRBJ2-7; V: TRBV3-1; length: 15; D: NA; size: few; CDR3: CASSQDPRGVYEQYF; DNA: TGTGCCAGCAGCCAAGATCCCAGGGGGGTCTACGAGCAGTACTTC
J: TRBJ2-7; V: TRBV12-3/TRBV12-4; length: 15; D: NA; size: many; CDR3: CASSPRGGPLYEQYF; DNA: TGTGCCAGCAGCCCAAGGGGGGGGCCCCTCTACGAGCAGTACTTC
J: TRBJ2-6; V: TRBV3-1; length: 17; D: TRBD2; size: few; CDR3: CASRPRGGSSGANVLTF; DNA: TGTGCCAGCAGGCCCCGGGGGGGCAGCTCTGGGGCCAACGTCCTGACTTTC
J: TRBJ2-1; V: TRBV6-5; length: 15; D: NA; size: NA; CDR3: CASSYGSWSYNEQFF; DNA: TGTGCCAGCAGTTATGGGAGTTGGTCCTACAATGAGCAGTTCTTC
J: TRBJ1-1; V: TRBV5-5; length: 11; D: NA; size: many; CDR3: CASNDVSEAFF; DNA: TGTGCCAGCAACGACGTATCTGAAGCTTTCTTT
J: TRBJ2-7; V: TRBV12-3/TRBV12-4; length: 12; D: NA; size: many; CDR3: CASSPYTYEQYF; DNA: TGTGCCAGCAGCCCTTACACCTACGAGCAGTACTTC
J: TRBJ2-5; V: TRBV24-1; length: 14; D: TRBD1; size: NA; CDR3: CATSEPGQGQTQYF; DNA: TGTGCCACCAGTGAACCCGGACAGGGACAAACCCAGTACTTC
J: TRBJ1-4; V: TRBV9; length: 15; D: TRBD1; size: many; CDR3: CASSVFQGGNEKLFF; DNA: TGTGCCAGCAGCGTATTTCAAGGGGGCAACGAAAAACTGTTTTTT
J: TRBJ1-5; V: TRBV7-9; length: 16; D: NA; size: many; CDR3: CASSPDGGRSNQPQHF; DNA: TGTGCCAGCAGCCCAGACGGGGGCCGGAGCAATCAGCCCCAGCATTTT
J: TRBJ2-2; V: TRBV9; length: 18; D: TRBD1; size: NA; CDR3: CASSDRDRALMGTGELFF; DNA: TGTGCCAGCAGCGACCGGGACAGGGCTTTAATGGGCACCGGGGAGCTGTTTTTT
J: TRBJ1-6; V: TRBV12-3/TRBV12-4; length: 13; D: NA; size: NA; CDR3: CASSVGLGSPLHF; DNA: TGTGCCAGCAGTGTGGGGCTTGGTTCACCCCTCCACTTT
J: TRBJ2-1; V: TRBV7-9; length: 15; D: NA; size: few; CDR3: CASSLTPPRPNEQFF; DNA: TGTGCCAGCAGCTTAACCCCTCCTCGCCCCAATGAGCAGTTCTTC
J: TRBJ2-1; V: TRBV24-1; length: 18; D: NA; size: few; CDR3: CATSDPSARTAPYNEQFF; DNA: TGTGCCACCAGTGATCCATCAGCCCGGACAGCTCCCTACAATGAGCAGTTCTTC
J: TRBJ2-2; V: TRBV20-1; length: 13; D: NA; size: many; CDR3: CSGVQLNTGELFF; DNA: TGCAGTGGGGTACAGCTGAACACCGGGGAGCTGTTTTTT
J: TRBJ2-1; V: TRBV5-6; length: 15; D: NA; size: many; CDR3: CASSSVRDPYNEQFF; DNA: TGTGCCAGCAGCTCGGTGCGGGACCCCTACAATGAGCAGTTCTTC
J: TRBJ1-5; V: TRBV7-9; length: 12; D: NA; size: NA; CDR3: CASSQPGQPQHF; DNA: TGTGCCAGCAGCCAGCCCGGTCAGCCCCAGCATTTT
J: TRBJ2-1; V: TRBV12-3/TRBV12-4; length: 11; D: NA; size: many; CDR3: CASSPINEQFF; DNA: TGTGCCAGCAGTCCCATCAATGAGCAGTTCTTC
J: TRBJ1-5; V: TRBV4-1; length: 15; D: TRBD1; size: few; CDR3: CASSQDRGPGQPQHF; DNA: TGCGCCAGCAGCCAAGACAGGGGGCCTGGTCAGCCCCAGCATTTT
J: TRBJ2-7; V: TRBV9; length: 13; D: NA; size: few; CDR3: CASSVGSRYEQYF; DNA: TGTGCCAGCAGCGTGGGGAGCCGATACGAGCAGTACTTC
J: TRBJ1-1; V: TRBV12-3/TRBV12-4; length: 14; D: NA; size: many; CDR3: CASSWGGQNTEAFF; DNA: TGTGCCAGCAGTTGGGGAGGACAGAACACTGAAGCTTTCTTT
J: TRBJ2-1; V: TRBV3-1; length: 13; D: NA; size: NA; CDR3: CASGTGYYNEQFF; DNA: TGTGCCAGCGGAACGGGCTACTACAATGAGCAGTTCTTC
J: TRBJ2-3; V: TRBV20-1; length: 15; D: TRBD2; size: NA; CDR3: CSASGTSGRTDTQYF; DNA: TGCAGTGCATCCGGGACTAGCGGGAGGACAGATACGCAGTATTTT
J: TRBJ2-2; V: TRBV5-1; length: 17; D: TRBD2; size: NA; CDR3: CASSPGLAGAVTGELFF; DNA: TGCGCCAGCAGCCCGGGACTAGCGGGAGCGGTTACCGGGGAGCTGTTTTTT
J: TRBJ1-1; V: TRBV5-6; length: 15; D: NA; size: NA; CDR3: CASSLAGGQGTEAFF; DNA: TGTGCCAGCAGCTTGGCGGGGGGTCAGGGCACTGAAGCTTTCTTT
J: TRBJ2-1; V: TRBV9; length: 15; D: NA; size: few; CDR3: CASSFRGNSYNEQFF; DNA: TGTGCCAGCAGCTTCAGGGGAAACTCCTACAATGAGCAGTTCTTC